The 27 T cell receptor beta chains given below trace back to one sample, sequenced in a study of blood T cell repertoires in COVID-19. Clones were read by immunoSEQ multiplex PCR, and TCRdb kept only the in-frame ones, dropping some. The sample has roughly 220,000 clones; around 88% are singletons. Material for sequencing was PBMCs or T cells enriched from blood (not recorded which). The receptors stem from a woman between 50 and 59 years old with acute COVID-19.

This clone was observed once. A read error may account for a junction end that differs from germline. The V call is TRBV6-1, the J call TRBJ2-1; D call uncertain. Germline-derived CDR1 and CDR2 are MNHNS and SASEGT. The CDR3 is 11 amino acids. CDR3 amino acids: CASREGHPQFF. In nucleotides, the CDR3 is TGTGCCAGCAGGGAAGGGCACCCGCAGTTCTTC.

The chain carries TRBV6-4 and TRBJ2-2; 10 positions match TRBD2. J gave up 7 bases and V 2 bases, and 7 bases lay outside the gene matches. The V gene's germline CDR1 is MRHNA and CDR2 SNTAGT. The CDR3 spans 16 residues. The CDR3 is CASSDKASGSFGELFF. DNA of the CDR3: TGTGCCAGCAGTGACAAGGCTAGCGGGAGTTTCGGGGAGCTGTTTTTT.

This chain links TRBV30 with TRBJ1-2; 11 nucleotides align to TRBD1. The CDR3 spans 14 residues. V lost 4 bases and J lost 6; bases outside the gene matches: 7. Germline assignment: CDR1 GTSNPN and CDR2 SVGIG (reference sequence). CDR3 protein: CAWNWDRGANGYTF. The CDR3 coding sequence is TGTGCCTGGAACTGGGACAGGGGGGCAAATGGCTACACCTTC. Complete variable domain (other parts from reference TRBV30 and TRBJ1-2): SQTIHQWPATLVQPVGSPLSLECTVEGTSNPNLYWYRQAAGRGLQLLFYSVGIGQISSEVPQNLSASRPQDRQFILSSKKLLLSDSGFYLCAWNWDRGANGYTFGSGTRLTVV.

The chain has TRBV4-1 and TRBJ1-4; 12 nucleotides align to TRBD1. The ends lost 3 bases at V and 6 bases at J; junction bases unmatched: 8. The CDR3 consists of 17 residues. Germline-derived CDR1 and CDR2 are MGHRA and YSYEKL. Here the CDR3 reads CASSQPGQGAHHEKLFF. CDR3 nucleotides: TGCGCCAGCAGCCAGCCGGGACAGGGGGCGCATCATGAAAAACTGTTTTTT.

The chain carries TRBV11-3 and TRBJ1-2, with TRBD1 matching 10 bases. The trim removed 4 bases at V and 8 bases at J, leaving 4 bases unmatched. This CDR3 is built from 13 residues. CDR1 SGHNT and CDR2 YENEEA come from the germline V gene. CDR3 nucleotides: TGTGCCAGCAGCTCCGGGACAGGGGACGGCTACACCTTC. Translating it yields CASSSGTGDGYTF.

The rearrangement joins TRBV7-2 to TRBJ1-1; D not certain. CDR3 size: 16 residues. Germline values: CDR1 SGHTA, CDR2 FQGNSA. V dropped 4 bases and J dropped 0 bases, with 15 bases sitting between them. The CDR3 bases are TGTGCCAGCAGCTCCGATCGTCCGTCGGTGAACACTGAAGCTTTCTTT. Translating gives CASSSDRPSVNTEAFF.

The V gene is TRBV7-2, the J gene TRBJ1-6; 8 bases are a match to TRBD1. The V gene end was trimmed by 5 bases and the J gene end by 7 bases; junction bases not matched to a gene: 10. This CDR3 region has 16 residues. Germline V gives CDR1 SGHTA, CDR2 FQGNSA. The CDR3 bases are TGTGCCAGCAGCGTTCGACAGGGGCGGAGGAATTCACCCCTCCACTTT. The encoded protein is CASSVRQGRRNSPLHF.

This sequence joins TRBV7-2 and TRBJ2-7; 12 bases fit TRBD2. CDR3 length equals 15 residues. Germline CDR1 SGHTA, CDR2 FQGNSA. Unmatched junction bases numbered 5, after V lost 2 bases and J lost 6 bases. CDR3 in amino acids: CASSLNLAGGGEQYF. The CDR3 DNA sequence: TGTGCCAGCAGCTTAAATCTAGCGGGAGGGGGCGAGCAGTACTTC.

The chain has TRBV30 and TRBJ2-3; a possible D gene is TRBD2 (5 bases). The CDR3 runs 13 residues. Germline lookup yields CDR1 GTSNPN and CDR2 SVGIG (reference sequence). The V end was cut by 2 bases, the J end by 0 bases, with 6 bases between. CDR3 bases: TGTGCCTGGAGTCGGAGGAGCACAGATACGCAGTATTTT. Translated, it gives CAWSRRSTDTQYF.

V gene TRBV11-1 combines with J gene TRBJ2-5; 8 bases fit TRBD2. The germline CDR1 and CDR2 sequences are SGHAT and FQDESV (reference sequence). This CDR3 contains 14 residues. The V and J ends lost 5 bases and 4 bases, in that order; junction bases with no gene match: 6. CDR3 in DNA: TGTGCCAGCAGCCTACCCCTAGCGGGAGAGACCCAGTACTTC. Its translation: CASSLPLAGETQYF.

The gene calls are TRBV6-5 and TRBJ1-2, with D unresolved. Trimming stripped 5 bases from V and 8 bases from J, with 12 bases between. The germline CDR1 and CDR2 sequences are MNHEY and SVGAGI. This CDR3 is 12 amino acids long. CDR3 sequence reads: CASSPSPIGYTF. CDR3 sequence (DNA): TGTGCCAGCAGTCCATCGCCTATCGGCTACACCTTC.

The chain combines TRBV14 with TRBJ2-7; 10 nucleotides align to TRBD2. Germline lookup yields CDR1 SGHDN and CDR2 FVKESK. CDR3 length: 16 amino acids. The junction had 12 bases not matched to a gene; V was cut back by 4 bases and J by 6 bases. CDR3 protein: CASSPFPTSGILEQYF. CDR3 in DNA: TGTGCCAGCAGCCCGTTCCCAACTAGCGGGATTCTCGAGCAGTACTTC.

The chain recombines TRBV9 with TRBJ2-3; TRBD2 might be the D (6 bases). With 6 bases removed from V and 3 bases from J, the gap between germline ends came to 14 bases. The CDR3 runs to 14 residues. Looked up from germline, CDR1 is SGDLS and CDR2 is YYNGEE. The CDR3 nucleotides are TGTGCCAGCACGGAGGGGACTGGGACAGATACGCAGTATTTT. Its translation: CASTEGTGTDTQYF.

The genes are TRBV27 and TRBJ2-7; 8 nucleotides match TRBD1. Looked up from germline, CDR1 is MNHEY and CDR2 is SMNVEV (reference sequence). With V trimmed by 3 bases and J by 3 bases, 7 bases remained unmatched. This CDR3 contains 15 residues. CDR3 sequence reads: CASSFGTGGDYEQYF. Written as DNA, the CDR3 is TGTGCCAGCAGTTTCGGGACAGGTGGGGACTACGAGCAGTACTTC.

The chain recombines TRBV9 with TRBJ2-1; D is possibly TRBD1 (8 bases). The germline V and J ends were trimmed by 3 bases and 8 bases, with 18 bases remaining between them. The CDR3 runs to 15 residues. Looked up from germline, CDR1 is SGDLS and CDR2 is YYNGEE. The CDR3 loop reads CASSGTGSGVYEQFF. The CDR3, as DNA: TGTGCCAGCAGCGGGACAGGGAGCGGGGTTTATGAGCAGTTCTTC.

This chain joins TRBV6-5 and TRBJ1-1, with TRBD1 as a possible D gene (5 bases). The V end was cut by 5 bases, the J end by 5 bases, with 18 bases between. CDR3 length: 15 residues. Germline V gene lookup returns CDR1 MNHEY and CDR2 SVGAGI. This CDR3 is CASSREDNSKTEAFF. The CDR3 region has the DNA TGTGCCAGCAGTAGGGAGGACAATTCCAAGACTGAAGCTTTCTTT.

The genes are TRBV4-1 and TRBJ2-1; 10 bases agree with TRBD2. Trimming took 4 bases from V and 8 from J; bases not matched to a gene: 8. This CDR3 is built from 15 residues. Germline V lookup: CDR1 MGHRA, CDR2 YSYEKL. DNA for the CDR3: TGCGCCAGCAGCCGTTCGCCTAGCGGGAGTTATGAGCAGTTCTTC. Translation: CASSRSPSGSYEQFF.

This clone appeared a single time. The chain has TRBV28 and TRBJ1-1; TRBD1 matches 7 bases. The CDR3 runs to 17 residues. CDR1 is MDHEN and CDR2 is SYDVKM in the germline V gene. Losses at the gene ends were 5 bases for V and 0 bases for J; bases not matched to a gene: 12. The CDR3 here is CASSVTGRTRVNTEAFF. The DNA of the CDR3 is TGTGCCAGCAGTGTGACAGGGAGGACAAGGGTGAACACTGAAGCTTTCTTT.

The rearrangement uses TRBV7-9 and TRBJ1-1, with unresolved D. V lost 0 bases to trimming and J lost 1 base, with 3 bases between them. The CDR3 covers 13 residues. Germline V gives CDR1 SEHNR, CDR2 FQNEAQ (reference sequence). The DNA of the CDR3 is TGTGCCAGCAGCTTAGCACAGAACACTGAAGCTTTCTTT. It yields the protein CASSLAQNTEAFF.

The chain joins TRBV24-1 to TRBJ2-1; 7 bases are shared with TRBD2. V shed 1 base, J shed 6 bases, and the junction held 8 bases outside the gene matches. Germline V gives CDR1 KGHDR, CDR2 SFDVKD. CDR3 size: 16 residues. This chain's CDR3 is CATSDLDLKRGNEQFF. Here the CDR3 DNA reads TGTGCCACCAGTGATTTAGACCTTAAGCGGGGCAATGAGCAGTTCTTC.

V gene TRBV9 combines with J gene TRBJ2-6; 8 bases map to TRBD1. CDR3 length: 16 amino acids. Germline lookup yields CDR1 SGDLS and CDR2 YYNGEE. J lost 0 bases, V lost 5 bases, and 4 bases had no gene match. CDR3 DNA sequence: TGTGCCAGCAGTGGACAGGGCGACTCTGGGGCCAACGTCCTGACTTTC. It yields the protein CASSGQGDSGANVLTF.

V and J are TRBV28 and TRBJ1-4; TRBD1 might be the D (6 bases). The CDR3 has 13 amino acids. Trimming left V 3 bases short and J 6 bases short, with 8 bases between. Germline CDR1 and CDR2: MDHEN and SYDVKM. CDR3 residues: CASSFAGDEKLFF. The CDR3 nucleotides are TGTGCCAGCAGTTTTGCAGGGGATGAAAAACTGTTTTTT.

The V call is TRBV5-1, the J call TRBJ1-2; D gene uncertain. V dropped 6 bases and J dropped 4 bases, with 4 bases sitting between them. Looked up from germline, CDR1 is SGHRS and CDR2 is YFSETQ. There are 10 residues in the CDR3. CDR3: CASISYGYTF. The CDR3, as DNA: TGCGCCAGCATCTCCTATGGCTACACCTTC.

The chain joins TRBV9 to TRBJ1-1, with D possibly TRBD1 on 5 matching bases. V gave up 4 bases and J gave up 2 bases, with 18 bases separating them. CDR3 length: 16 amino acids. Germline CDR1 reads SGDLS; CDR2 reads YYNGEE. This CDR3 is CASSSGQGQPNTEAFF. Written as DNA, the CDR3 is TGTGCCAGCAGCTCAGGGCAAGGGCAGCCCAACACTGAAGCTTTCTTT.

The CDR3 region has the DNA TGTGCCAGTAGGGGCAGGGGACAAGGAGCAGAGACCCAGTACTTC. Its translation is CASRGRGQGAETQYF. The chain joins TRBV19 to TRBJ2-5; the D gene is possibly TRBD1 (6 bases). Trimming left V 6 bases short and J 4 bases short, with 18 bases between. CDR3 size: 15 residues. CDR1 and CDR2 from the germline V gene are LNHDA and SQIVND (reference sequence).

This sequence joins TRBV27 and TRBJ2-7; 7 bases map to TRBD1. Germline values: CDR1 MNHEY, CDR2 SMNVEV (reference sequence). After removal of 0 bases from V and 3 bases from J, the junction contained 5 bases not matched to a gene. The CDR3 loop spans 15 amino acids. The CDR3 nucleotides are TGTGCCAGCAGTTTATCGGGGACAGCCTTCTACGAGCAGTACTTC. Protein: CASSLSGTAFYEQYF.

The chain carries TRBV9 and TRBJ2-6, with 8 bases fitting TRBD1. This CDR3 has 17 residues. The trim removed 2 bases at V and 0 bases at J, leaving 4 bases unmatched. CDR1 and CDR2 (germline): SGDLS, YYNGEE. The CDR3 is CASSVDRVTSGANVLTF. CDR3 nucleotides: TGTGCCAGCAGCGTGGACAGGGTTACCTCTGGGGCCAACGTCCTGACTTTC.